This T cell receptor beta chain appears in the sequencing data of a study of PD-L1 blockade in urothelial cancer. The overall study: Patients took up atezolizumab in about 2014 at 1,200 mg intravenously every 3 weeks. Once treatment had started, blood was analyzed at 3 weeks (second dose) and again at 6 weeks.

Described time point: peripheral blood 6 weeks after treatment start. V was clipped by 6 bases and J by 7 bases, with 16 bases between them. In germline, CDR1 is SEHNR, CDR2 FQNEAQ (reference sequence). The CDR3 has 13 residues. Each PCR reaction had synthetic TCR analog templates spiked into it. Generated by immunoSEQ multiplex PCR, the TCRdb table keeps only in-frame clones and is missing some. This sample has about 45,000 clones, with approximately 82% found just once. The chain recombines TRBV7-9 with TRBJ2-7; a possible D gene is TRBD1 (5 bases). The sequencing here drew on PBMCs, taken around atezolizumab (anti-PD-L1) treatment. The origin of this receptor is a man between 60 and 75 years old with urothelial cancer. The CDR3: CASSKNQGREQYF. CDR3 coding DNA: TGTGCCAGCAGTAAAAACCAGGGTAGAGAGCAGTACTTC.